Listed below are T cell receptor beta chains from one sample, sequenced in a study of T cells expressing NK-cell markers. TCRdb reprocessed the 5' RACE reads; each CDR3 protein has one entry and no DNA is given. Recorded for this sample: 400,000 to 450,000 distinct CDR3 sequences. The sample was blood T cells: a sorted CD56 or NKG2C T cell subset, CD4+ or CD8+ T cells, or bulk PBMC T cells (not recorded which). The receptors originated from a woman aged 18-70 years in good health. Each CDR3 is given with its conserved first and last residue.

v_call	j_call	cdr3_aa
TRBV3-1	TRBJ1-2	CASSQIGALTF
TRBV3-1	TRBJ2-2	CASRLTSGQTGELFF
TRBV9	TRBJ2-2	CASSTLAGDTGELFF
TRBV12-3/TRBV12-4	TRBJ1-2	CASSLGAGAPYGYTF
TRBV3-1	TRBJ2-5	CASSQGKTQYF
TRBV11-2	TRBJ2-3	CASSAQNGGDTQYF
TRBV25-1	TRBJ1-1	CASSGPGQGLVGAEAFF
TRBV12-3/TRBV12-4	TRBJ2-7	CASSLQRTGADGEQYF
TRBV11-1	TRBJ1-1	CASALVVNTEAFF
TRBV10-3	TRBJ2-4	CAISESGKNIQYF
TRBV20-1	TRBJ1-6	CSARGAGEYNSPLHF
TRBV27	TRBJ2-4	CASSFSSRFSGYIQYF
TRBV11-2	TRBJ2-1	CASSRIGNEQFF
TRBV30	TRBJ2-2	CAWRSPNTYTGELFF
TRBV6-4	TRBJ2-2	CASRLAGYTGELFF
TRBV12-3/TRBV12-4	TRBJ2-5	CASSSRMGAETQYF
TRBV7-3	TRBJ2-1	CASSGTGNNNEQFF
TRBV30	TRBJ2-1	CAWSVLKGVDEQFF
TRBV5-1	TRBJ2-2	CASSLVAGGTGELFF
TRBV20-1	TRBJ2-3	CSARGPPGGDTQYF
TRBV6-2/TRBV6-3	TRBJ1-6	CASRPTGTGVYSPLHF
TRBV20-1	TRBJ2-1	CSATVAPSSYNEQFF
TRBV29-1	TRBJ2-7	CSAGTSGSFSYEQYF
TRBV20-1	TRBJ2-7	CSASPTSGRSYEQYF
TRBV6-2/TRBV6-3	TRBJ1-1	CASTQGTEAFF
TRBV4-1	TRBJ2-5	CASSQLEPGQGVQETQYF
TRBV19	TRBJ2-1	CASSTGTRAYNEQFF
TRBV3-1	TRBJ2-5	CASREQETQYF
TRBV7-9	TRBJ2-5	CASSSPGQWETQYF
TRBV20-1	TRBJ2-3	CSARDRGWRPLTDTQYF
TRBV12-3/TRBV12-4	TRBJ2-4	CASSRPPDRAPHF
TRBV7-3	TRBJ2-2	CASSLSRYELFF
TRBV6-1	TRBJ1-3	CASSDWDSSADTIYF
TRBV5-1	TRBJ1-3	CASSWTGSTGNTIYF
TRBV20-1	TRBJ2-1	CSARDGTGYNEQFF
TRBV27	TRBJ2-2	CASSLPQGLPGELFF
TRBV7-9	TRBJ2-4	CASSLTMEHIQYF
TRBV29-1	TRBJ1-1	CSVIRPKTEAFF
TRBV20-1	TRBJ2-3	CSAPPGGGGPSDTQYF
TRBV28	TRBJ2-5	CASSFSILAGEEGEETQYF
TRBV27	TRBJ2-1	CASSLNRAIEQFF
TRBV12-3/TRBV12-4	TRBJ1-2	CASTPPGSLYGYTF
TRBV20-1	TRBJ1-3	CSARGGDQKFSGNTIYF
TRBV24-1	TRBJ2-1	CATSDLGGSLYNEQFF
TRBV12-3/TRBV12-4	TRBJ2-7	CASSSRQPGTGAGEQYF
TRBV14	TRBJ2-1	CASSSHFRLAPYNEQFF
TRBV6-2/TRBV6-3	TRBJ2-1	CASRTILSSYNEQFF
TRBV15	TRBJ2-2	CATRGPSGTPEFYTGELFF
TRBV24-1	TRBJ2-3	CATSGGGQVSEDTQYF
TRBV7-3	TRBJ1-6	CASSLTPQGMTPLHF
TRBV12-3/TRBV12-4	TRBJ2-3	CASSNRDSRQDTQYF
TRBV20-1	TRBJ2-7	CSARRQAIYEQYF
TRBV7-8	TRBJ2-3	CASRSYLSTDTQYF
TRBV6-4	TRBJ2-3	CASSAGASTDTQYF